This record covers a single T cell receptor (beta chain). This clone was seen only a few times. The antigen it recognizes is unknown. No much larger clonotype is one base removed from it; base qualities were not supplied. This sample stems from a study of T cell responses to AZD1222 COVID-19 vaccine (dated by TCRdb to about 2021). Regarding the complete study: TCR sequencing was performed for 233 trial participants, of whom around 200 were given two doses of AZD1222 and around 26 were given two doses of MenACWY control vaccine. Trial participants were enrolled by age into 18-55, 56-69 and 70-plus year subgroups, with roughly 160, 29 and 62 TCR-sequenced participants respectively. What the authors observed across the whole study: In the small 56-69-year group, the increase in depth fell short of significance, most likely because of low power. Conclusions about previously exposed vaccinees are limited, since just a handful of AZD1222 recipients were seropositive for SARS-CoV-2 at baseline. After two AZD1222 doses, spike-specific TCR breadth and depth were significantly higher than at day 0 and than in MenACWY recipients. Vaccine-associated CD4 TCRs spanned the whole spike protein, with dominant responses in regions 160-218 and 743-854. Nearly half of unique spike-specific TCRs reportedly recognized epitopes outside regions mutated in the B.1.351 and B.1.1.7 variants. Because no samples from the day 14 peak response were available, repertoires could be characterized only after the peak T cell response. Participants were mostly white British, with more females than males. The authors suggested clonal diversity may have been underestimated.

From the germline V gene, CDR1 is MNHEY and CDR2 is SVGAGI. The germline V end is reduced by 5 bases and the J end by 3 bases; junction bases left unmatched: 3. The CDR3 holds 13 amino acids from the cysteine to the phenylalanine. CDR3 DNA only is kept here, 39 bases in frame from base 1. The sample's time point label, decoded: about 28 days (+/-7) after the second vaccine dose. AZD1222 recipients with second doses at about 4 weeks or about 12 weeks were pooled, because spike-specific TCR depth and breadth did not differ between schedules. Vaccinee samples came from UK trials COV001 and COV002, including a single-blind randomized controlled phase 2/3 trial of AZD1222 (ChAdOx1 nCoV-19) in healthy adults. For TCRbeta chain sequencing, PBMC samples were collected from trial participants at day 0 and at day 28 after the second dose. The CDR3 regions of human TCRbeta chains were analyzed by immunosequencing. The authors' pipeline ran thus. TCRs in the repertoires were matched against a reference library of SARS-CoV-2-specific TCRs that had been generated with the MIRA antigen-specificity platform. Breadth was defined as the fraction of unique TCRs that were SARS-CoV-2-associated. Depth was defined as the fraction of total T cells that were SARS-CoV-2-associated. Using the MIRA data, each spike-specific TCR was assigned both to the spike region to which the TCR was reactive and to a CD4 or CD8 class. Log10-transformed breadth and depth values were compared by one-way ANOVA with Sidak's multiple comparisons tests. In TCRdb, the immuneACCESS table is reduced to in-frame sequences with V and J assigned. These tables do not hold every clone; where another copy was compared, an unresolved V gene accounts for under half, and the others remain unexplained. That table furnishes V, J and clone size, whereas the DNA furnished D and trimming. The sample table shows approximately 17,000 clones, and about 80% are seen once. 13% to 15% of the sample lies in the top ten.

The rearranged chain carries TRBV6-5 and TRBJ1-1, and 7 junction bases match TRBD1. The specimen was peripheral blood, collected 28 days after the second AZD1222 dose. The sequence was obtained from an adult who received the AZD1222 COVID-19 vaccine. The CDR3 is CASSTGQYTEAFF. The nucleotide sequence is TGTGCCAGCAGTACGGGACAGTACACTGAAGCTTTCTTT.